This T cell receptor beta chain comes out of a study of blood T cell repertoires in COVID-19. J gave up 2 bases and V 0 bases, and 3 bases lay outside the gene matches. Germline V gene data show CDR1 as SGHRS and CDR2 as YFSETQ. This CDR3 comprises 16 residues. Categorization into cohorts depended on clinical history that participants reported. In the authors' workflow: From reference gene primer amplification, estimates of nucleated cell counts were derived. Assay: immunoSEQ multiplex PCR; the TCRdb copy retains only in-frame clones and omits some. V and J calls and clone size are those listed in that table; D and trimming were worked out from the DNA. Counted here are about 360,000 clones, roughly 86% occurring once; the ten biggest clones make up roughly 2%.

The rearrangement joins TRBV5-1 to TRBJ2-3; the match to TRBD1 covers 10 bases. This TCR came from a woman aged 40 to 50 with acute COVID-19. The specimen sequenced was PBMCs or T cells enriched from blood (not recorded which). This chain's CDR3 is CASSLGDRGYTDTQYF. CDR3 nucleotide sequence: TGCGCCAGCAGCTTGGGGGACAGGGGTTACACAGATACGCAGTATTTT.